This T cell receptor (beta chain) was recorded in a study of cytomegalovirus exposure and HLA in healthy donors. The CDR3 totals 13 residues. V lost 2 bases and J 4 bases, leaving 6 bases between the germline ends. The V gene's germline CDR1 is SGHNT and CDR2 YENEEA. As concerns this clone: Its antigen is unknown.

This PCR relied on a set of 60 Vbeta primers and 13 Jbeta primers. The protocol was immunoSEQ multiplex PCR, while the TCRdb copy is restricted to in-frame clones and leaves out a portion. This table holds 100,000 or so clones, 65% to 85% found once. General study findings and limits: TCR sequences were mostly rare, though some public TCRs occurred in many donors. About 87% or about 30% of the time was how often most TCR beta V segments were productive, according to an earlier analysis. In a later analysis, V- and J-gene trimming of beta chains associated with a DCLRE1C missense variant, replicated independently.

This clonotype originated in a male donor in good health and CMV-seronegative. The sequencing input was PBMCs. The V call is TRBV11-3, the J call TRBJ1-5; D gene unclear. CDR3 in amino acids: CASSLFPNQPQHF. CDR3 DNA sequence: TGTGCCAGCAGCTTATTCCCAAATCAGCCCCAGCATTTT.